The 28 T cell receptor beta chains in this list originate from one sample, sequenced in a study of low-dose radiotherapy and immunotherapy resistance in tumors (dated 2022 in TCRdb). Sequenced on an Illumina HiSeq 2500. First-strand cDNA was synthesized using Superscript III and a set of TRAV- and TRBV-specific primers, so that both TCRalpha and TCRbeta chains were covered. A roughly 19-cycle PCR with Phusion amplified the TCRs, pairing a constant-region primer with the adapter that was attached to the V primers. Using fastp at Q25 and MiXCR, TCRdb reprocessed the public reads and kept productive beta chains. Here each entry gathers all rows of one CDR3 protein and keeps the most common genes and DNA. This sample lists about 58,000 distinct CDR3 sequences; 20% to 25% were detected once. The leading ten clones occupy around 7% of the sample. This specimen's time point label, interpreted: after trial treatment. The sample's treatment or condition, from its label and the paper: LDRT plus nivolumab, ipilimumab, low-dose cyclophosphamide and aspirin (RACIN trial).

Sequencing used PBMCs, obtained after low-dose radiotherapy plus immunotherapy. Receptors were obtained from a male donor with prostate cancer.

J is TRBJ2-7 and V is TRBV9; 9 nucleotides align to TRBD1. CDR1 is SGDLS, CDR2 YYNGEE, per germline. The CDR3 loop spans 15 amino acids. V lost 3 bases to trimming and J lost 0 bases; unmatched junction nucleotides: 4. The CDR3 here is CASSAGTGSSYEQYF. In DNA, the CDR3 is TGTGCCAGCAGCGCAGGGACAGGGAGCTCCTACGAGCAGTACTTC.

At least ten counts were recorded for this clonotype. The gene calls are TRBV28 and TRBJ2-2, with no clear D. This CDR3 contains 15 residues. Germline CDR1 MDHEN, CDR2 SYDVKM. V was shortened by 2 bases and J by 3 bases, with 10 bases between the two germline ends. CDR3 bases: TGTGCCAGCAGTTTAATATCCAGGTACACCGGGGAGCTGTTTTTT. Translation: CASSLISRYTGELFF.

This clonotype has a count of ten or more. V usage is TRBV12-3 or TRBV12-4 and J usage is TRBJ2-3, with 10 bases lining up with TRBD2. J lost 4 bases, V lost 3 bases, and 4 bases had no gene match. CDR3 size: 15 residues. CDR3 in DNA: TGTGCCAGCAGTTTTTCTAGCGGGAGTGCAGATACGCAGTATTTT. Encoded protein: CASSFSSGSADTQYF.

J is TRBJ2-7 and V is TRBV2; D call uncertain. The CDR3 runs to 14 residues. The germline V gene encodes CDR1 SNHLY and CDR2 FYNNEI. V was pared by 5 bases and J by 7 bases, with 18 bases between. The chain's CDR3 is CASSSQTRAGEQYF. CDR3 sequence (DNA): TGTGCCAGCAGTTCCCAGACAAGGGCTGGTGAGCAGTACTTC.

This clonotype was detected ten times or more. J is TRBJ1-4 and V is TRBV4-1; D gene uncertain. The CDR3 is 17 residues long. Germline-derived CDR1 and CDR2 are MGHRA and YSYEKL. V was clipped by 2 bases and J by 3 bases, with 16 bases between them. The CDR3 nucleotides are TGCGCCAGCAGCCAACCCCTCGCGTTAAGGCCTAATGAAAAACTGTTTTTT. This encodes CASSQPLALRPNEKLFF.

This clonotype was seen ten or more times. The chain is built from TRBV7-2 and TRBJ2-5; possibly TRBD2 for D (6 bases). With 4 bases removed from V and 4 bases from J, the gap between germline ends came to 10 bases. Germline V gene lookup returns CDR1 SGHTA and CDR2 FQGNSA. The CDR3 totals 13 residues. CDR3 nucleotides: TGTGCCAGCAGCTGGCGGGGCGGAGAGACCCAGTACTTC. Its protein product is CASSWRGGETQYF. Combining the CDR3 with reference TRBV7-2 and TRBJ2-5 gives the whole variable domain GAGVSQSPSNKVTEKGKDVELRCDPISGHTALYWYRQSLGQGLEFLIYFQGNSAPDKSGLPSDRFSAERTGGSVSTLTIQRTQQEDSAVYLCASSWRGGETQYFGPGTRLLVL.

This clonotype was found many times. The chain links TRBV18 to TRBJ2-2, with 11 bases that match TRBD2. Germline values: CDR1 KGHSH, CDR2 LQKENI. Losses at the gene ends were 3 bases for V and 4 bases for J; bases not matched to a gene: 1. The CDR3 runs 15 residues. CDR3 sequence: CASSPGTSGTGELFF. DNA of the CDR3: TGTGCCAGCTCACCCGGGACTAGCGGCACCGGGGAGCTGTTTTTT.

This clonotype was seen many times. This chain joins TRBV19 and TRBJ2-2; 11 bases fit TRBD1. In germline, CDR1 is LNHDA, CDR2 SQIVND (reference sequence). The V and J ends lost 5 bases and 4 bases, in that order; junction bases with no gene match: 6. The CDR3 runs 16 residues. The CDR3 nucleotides read TGTGCCAGTAGTGGAGGACAGGGGGCGGGCACCGGGGAGCTGTTTTTT. This encodes CASSGGQGAGTGELFF.

This clonotype was seen ten or more times. V gene TRBV2 combines with J gene TRBJ1-5; 8 bases map to TRBD1. The CDR3 is 13 amino acids. Per germline, CDR1 SNHLY and CDR2 FYNNEI. V lost 5 bases and J lost 5; bases outside the gene matches: 2. As DNA, the CDR3 is TGTGCCAGCAGTCGACAGGGGCATCAGCCCCAGCATTTT. Protein sequence: CASSRQGHQPQHF.

This clonotype has ten or more counts. The chain carries TRBV5-4 and TRBJ2-1; 10 nucleotides agree with TRBD2. CDR3 length equals 15 residues. Per germline, CDR1 SGHNT and CDR2 YYREEE (reference sequence). The J segment lost 8 bases and the V segment lost 0 bases, leaving 5 bases of the junction unmatched. This CDR3 is CASSLDGLAGDEQFF. CDR3 nucleotides: TGTGCCAGCAGCTTGGATGGCCTAGCGGGGGATGAGCAGTTCTTC.

This clonotype was seen repeatedly, ten times or more. This chain joins TRBV20-1 and TRBJ2-7; 7 bases are shared with TRBD2. The CDR3 is 15 residues long. V gave up 0 bases and J gave up 1 base; unmatched junction bases: 6. Looked up from germline, CDR1 is DFQATT and CDR2 is SNEGSKA (reference sequence). For the CDR3, the DNA is TGCAGTGCTAGAGATGGTAGCGGGTTATCCTACGAGCAGTACTTC. It is translated as CSARDGSGLSYEQYF.

This clonotype has a count of ten or more. The CDR3 is CASSQLLGAGDTQYF. The CDR3 DNA sequence: TGCGCCAGCAGCCAACTTCTAGGGGCCGGTGATACCCAGTACTTC. This chain uses TRBV4-3 with TRBJ2-5; possibly TRBD1 for D (5 bases). Trimming cost V 2 bases and J 8 bases, with 18 bases left between them. This CDR3 is built from 15 residues. Looked up from germline, CDR1 is LGHNA and CDR2 is YSLEER.

This clonotype was counted ten times or more. V is TRBV30 and J is TRBJ2-1; D gene ambiguous. This CDR3 is built from 12 residues. The V gene's germline CDR1 is GTSNPN and CDR2 SVGIG (reference sequence). The V end lost 3 bases, the J end lost 12 bases, and 15 bases lay between the germline ends. The CDR3 sequence is CAWSPQSTGQFF. In nucleotides, the CDR3 is TGTGCCTGGAGCCCGCAGTCAACCGGGCAGTTCTTC.

The chain combines TRBV20-1 with TRBJ2-3; TRBD2 matches at 7 bases. The length of the CDR3 is 15 residues. Germline loops: CDR1 DFQATT, CDR2 SNEGSKA (reference sequence). Unmatched junction bases numbered 5, after V lost 0 bases and J lost 2 bases. CDR3: CSARESGKYTDTQYF. Here the CDR3 DNA reads TGCAGTGCTAGAGAAAGCGGGAAGTACACAGATACGCAGTATTTT.

This clonotype showed up many times. V usage is TRBV28 and J usage is TRBJ2-7; the match to TRBD2 covers 7 bases. Germline V gene sequence: CDR1 MDHEN, CDR2 SYDVKM. The CDR3 is made up of 10 amino acids. Germline trimming cut 8 bases from V and 8 bases from J; bases unmatched to any gene: 3. The CDR3: CASSGGQQYF. In DNA, the CDR3 is TGTGCCAGCTCGGGGGGTCAGCAGTACTTC.

Many counts were recorded for this clonotype. The chain recombines TRBV7-3 with TRBJ2-1, with 9 bases identical to TRBD1. Trimming took 4 bases from V and 1 from J; bases not matched to a gene: 2. CDR1 is SGHTA and CDR2 is FQGTGA in the germline V gene. The CDR3 has 15 residues. The CDR3 region is CASSSGTGSYNEQFF. The CDR3 DNA is TGTGCCAGCAGCTCCGGGACAGGGTCCTACAATGAGCAGTTCTTC.

This clonotype was found many times. The V and J genes are TRBV6-2 or TRBV6-3 and TRBJ1-6; tentative D call: TRBD1 (6 bases). The germline V and J ends were trimmed by 5 bases and 9 bases, with 14 bases remaining between them. Germline V lookup: CDR1 MNHEY, CDR2 SVGEGT. The CDR3 loop spans 14 amino acids. The CDR3 sequence: CASSLRQEASPLHF. The CDR3 nucleotides read TGTGCCAGCAGTCTGCGACAGGAGGCTTCACCCCTCCACTTT.

This clonotype was counted between two and nine times. The CDR3 DNA is TGTGCCAGCAGCCCGACAACCTCAGCCAAAAACATTCAGTACTTC. It codes for CASSPTTSAKNIQYF. The V gene is TRBV3-1, the J gene TRBJ2-4; D is unclear. Germline V gene data show CDR1 as LGHDT and CDR2 as YNNKEL (reference sequence). The CDR3 contains 15 residues. Trimming removed 4 bases at V and 0 bases at J, with 10 bases between. The complete variable domain, with remaining parts taken from reference TRBV3-1 and TRBJ2-4, reads DTAVSQTPKYLVTQMGNDKSIKCEQNLGHDTMYWYKQDSKKFLKIMFSYNNKELIINETVPNRFSPKSPDKAHLNLHINSLELGDSAVYFCASSPTTSAKNIQYFGAGTRLSVL.

This clonotype came up many times. The V gene is TRBV28, the J gene TRBJ1-1, with 7 bases aligning to TRBD1. The germline V gene encodes CDR1 MDHEN and CDR2 SYDVKM. Trimming at V came to 5 bases and at J to 11 bases, leaving 5 bases not matched to a gene. This CDR3 comprises 11 residues. The CDR3 nucleotides are TGTGCCAGCAGTGACAGGGTTTTGGCTTTCTTT. Its protein product is CASSDRVLAFF.

This clonotype has a count of ten or more. The chain combines TRBV11-2 with TRBJ2-3; 12 bases match TRBD2. Germline CDR1 and CDR2: SGHAT and FQNNGV. V gave up 1 base and J gave up 1 base; unmatched junction bases: 12. The CDR3 has 20 residues. CDR3 residues: CASSLAGLAGGPRGTDTQYF. The CDR3 coding sequence is TGTGCCAGCAGCTTAGCGGGTCTAGCGGGAGGGCCCAGAGGCACAGATACGCAGTATTTT.

This clonotype has a count of ten or more. The CDR3, as DNA: TGCAGTGCTCCTAGACCGGGACAGGGCTCCGAGCAGTACTTC. Protein sequence: CSAPRPGQGSEQYF. This chain links TRBV20-1 with TRBJ2-7; TRBD1 aligns across 9 bases. The germline gives CDR1 DFQATT, CDR2 SNEGSKA (reference sequence). V dropped 5 bases and J dropped 6; count of bases not matched to a gene: 11. This CDR3 region has 14 residues.

This clonotype was seen many times. The chain combines TRBV4-3 with TRBJ1-3, with a possible D match to TRBD1 (5 bases). The germline V gene has CDR1 LGHNA and CDR2 YSLEER. CDR3 size: 17 residues. Trimming took 5 bases from V and 0 from J, leaving 17 bases between them. The CDR3 sequence: CASSDPGTPSSGNTIYF. CDR3 DNA: TGCGCCAGCAGCGACCCCGGGACTCCGAGCTCTGGAAACACCATATATTTT.

There are many counts of this clonotype. The J gene is TRBJ1-3, the V gene TRBV7-2; D is unresolved. CDR1 and CDR2 from the germline V gene are SGHTA and FQGNSA. This CDR3 region has 12 residues. The germline V and J ends were trimmed by 4 bases and 7 bases, with 8 bases remaining between them. The CDR3: CASSSARNTIYF. Written as DNA, the CDR3 is TGTGCCAGCAGCTCGGCGAGGAACACCATATATTTT.

This clonotype was picked up many times. V and J are TRBV4-1 and TRBJ2-2; a possible D gene is TRBD2 (5 bases). The germline V gene has CDR1 MGHRA and CDR2 YSYEKL. V was cut by 3 bases and J by 6 bases, with 20 bases left in between. CDR3 size: 17 residues. CDR3 nucleotides: TGCGCCAGCAGCCACCAAGCCCCCACTAGAGCCTCCGGGGAGCTGTTTTTT. Its protein product is CASSHQAPTRASGELFF.

This clonotype has a count of ten or more. This rearrangement joins TRBV2 to TRBJ2-5; D unclear. The CDR3 has 14 amino acids. The ends were cut back, 4 bases at V and 2 bases at J, with 11 bases in the middle. Germline V lookup: CDR1 SNHLY, CDR2 FYNNEI. The CDR3 bases are TGTGCCAGCAGTGGTCGGACGATACAAGAGACCCAGTACTTC. Its translation: CASSGRTIQETQYF.

This clonotype showed up many times. The chain has TRBV20-1 and TRBJ1-1, with 10 bases identical to TRBD1. The trim removed 6 bases at V and 6 bases at J, leaving 13 bases unmatched. Per the germline V gene, CDR1 is DFQATT and CDR2 is SNEGSKA (reference sequence). The CDR3 extends over 15 amino acids. CDR3 in DNA: TGCAGTGCAAACAGTCCCGGGACAGGGGTGTCTGAAGCTTTCTTT. This encodes CSANSPGTGVSEAFF.

There are many counts of this clonotype. The chain combines TRBV6-2 or TRBV6-3 with TRBJ2-7, with no clear D. The V end was cut by 8 bases, the J end by 3 bases, with 5 bases between. The germline V gene encodes CDR1 MNHEY and CDR2 SVGEGT. There are 10 residues in the CDR3. CDR3 protein: CASRDYEQYF. The CDR3 DNA is TGTGCCAGCCGTGACTACGAGCAGTACTTC.

This clonotype was observed a single time. The gene calls are TRBV5-6 and TRBJ2-7, with D hard to call. Trimming removed 1 base from V and 1 base from J, with 9 bases in between. The germline CDR1 and CDR2 sequences are SGHDT and YYEEEE. This CDR3 is built from 14 residues. CDR3 bases: TGTGCCAGCAGCTTGTGGCCCGTTTCCTACGAGCAGTACTTC. This codes for CASSLWPVSYEQYF.